The clone carrying this TCR beta chain was detected only once. Its antigen is undetermined. The entry originates in a study of shared clonotypes between healthy human individuals. Study-level information: Plates per donor: three CD4 naive, three CD4 memory, two CD8 naive, one CD8 memory. Study-level points and caveats: The naive CD4 repertoires of a handful of donors were compared, and about 5% of clonotypes were shared.

The CDR3 consists of 13 residues. The germline V gene has CDR1 MNHEY and CDR2 SVGAGI. The V and J ends lost 7 bases and 2 bases respectively, with 12 bases between them. Assay: immunoSEQ multiplex PCR; the TCRdb copy retains only in-frame clones and omits some. The sample consists of hundreds of thousands of clones, about 96% of them appearing once. This receptor was obtained from a woman aged 25 to 39 in good health. The chain carries TRBV6-5 and TRBJ2-7; a possible D gene is TRBD1 (6 bases). Sequences were obtained from naive CD4+ T cells sorted from blood. Regarding subset: CD45RA+ positively selected. CDR3 loop: CASTDRPTYEQYF. In DNA, the CDR3 is TGTGCCAGCACCGACAGGCCAACCTACGAGCAGTACTTC.